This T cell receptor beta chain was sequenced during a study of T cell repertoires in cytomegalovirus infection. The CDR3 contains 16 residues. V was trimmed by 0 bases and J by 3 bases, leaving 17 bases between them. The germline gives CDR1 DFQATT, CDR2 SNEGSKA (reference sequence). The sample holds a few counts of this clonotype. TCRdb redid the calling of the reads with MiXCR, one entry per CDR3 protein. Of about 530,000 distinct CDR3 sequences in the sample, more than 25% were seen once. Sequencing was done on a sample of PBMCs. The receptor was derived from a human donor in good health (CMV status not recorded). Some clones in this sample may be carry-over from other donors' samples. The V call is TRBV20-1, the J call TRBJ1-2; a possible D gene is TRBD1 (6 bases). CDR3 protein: CSARDSFGDIDYGYTF. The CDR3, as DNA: TGCAGTGCTAGAGATTCGTTTGGGGACATTGACTATGGCTACACCTTC.